The source of this TCR beta chain is a study of T cell repertoires in cytomegalovirus infection. As regards this clonotype: No antigen is known for it.

This CDR3 has 14 residues. Trimming cost V 7 bases and J 5 bases, with 14 bases left between them. Study outcomes and limitations: HLA-C-restricted CMV-specific TCR beta clonotypes were dominant in the ex vivo response. Summed frequency of public TCR beta families distinguished CMV carriers with the relevant HLA.

TCRdb re-called the reads through MiXCR, storing one row per CDR3 protein. The profile shows 200,000 to 300,000 distinct CDR3 sequences, roughly an eighth of them singletons. V and J are TRBV12-3 or TRBV12-4 and TRBJ2-2, with D tentatively TRBD1 or TRBD2 (5 bases each). The sequenced sample consisted of PBMCs. The sequence was obtained from a human donor in good health (CMV status not recorded). Some clones in this sample may be carry-over from other donors' samples. CDR3 coding DNA: TGTGCCAGCACCAGGGACCGACTAACCGGGGAGCTGTTTTTT. Encoded protein: CASTRDRLTGELFF.